One sample yielded the 32 T cell receptor beta chains listed below, sequenced in a study of CD8+ T cells in alopecia areata. RNA was isolated and reverse transcribed to cDNA, the sequencing template. Profiling relied on immunoSEQ multiplex PCR, and the TCRdb table lists in-frame clones only, not all of them. The sample contains 95,000 to 120,000 clones, roughly 55% of which appear only once. Material: NKG2D-low CD8+ T cells sorted from blood. Source of these receptors: a human donor with alopecia areata.

This clone has more than one count but fewer than ten. The V gene is TRBV2, the J gene TRBJ2-6, with unresolved D. The CDR3 covers 13 residues. The V end lost 7 bases, the J end lost 2 bases, and 6 bases lay between the germline ends. Germline CDR1 reads SNHLY; CDR2 reads FYNNEI. Here the CDR3 reads CASTTPGANVLTF. CDR3 nucleotides: TGTGCCAGCACCACCCCTGGGGCCAACGTCCTGACTTTC.

CDR3 region: CASRGGYYEQYF. The DNA for the CDR3 is TGTGCCAGCAGGGGGGGATACTACGAGCAGTACTTC. The chain has TRBV2 and TRBJ2-7; a weak D match, TRBD2 (6 bases). The CDR3 is 12 amino acids. The V gene's germline CDR1 is SNHLY and CDR2 FYNNEI. With 6 bases removed from V and 3 bases from J, the gap between germline ends came to 9 bases.

The rearrangement joins TRBV5-4 to TRBJ2-3, with 12 nucleotides matching TRBD2. The CDR3 sequence is 16 residues long. Per the germline V gene, CDR1 is SGHNT and CDR2 is YYREEE (reference sequence). V lost 0 bases and J lost 5; bases outside the gene matches: 4. The CDR3 DNA follows: TGTGCCAGCAGCTTGGGACTAGCGGGAGTTGGAGATACGCAGTATTTT. Translating it yields CASSLGLAGVGDTQYF.

This clone was detected a few times. The CDR3 loop is CASSLTGGANEKLFF. The CDR3 region has the DNA TGTGCCAGCAGCTTAACGGGCGGAGCTAATGAAAAACTGTTTTTT. The V call is TRBV11-2, the J call TRBJ1-4; D is uncertain. CDR1 is SGHAT, CDR2 FQNNGV, per germline. The V end was cut by 2 bases, the J end by 3 bases, with 10 bases between. The CDR3 covers 15 residues.

This sequence joins TRBV7-2 and TRBJ2-7; D might be TRBD2 (6 bases). Germline lookup yields CDR1 SGHTA and CDR2 FQGNSA. The V gene lost 1 base and the J gene lost 0 bases, with 13 bases spanning the gap. This CDR3 region has 16 residues. The CDR3 DNA follows: TGTGCCAGCAGCTTAGGCCCCGCGGGAAGCTCCTACGAGCAGTACTTC. Its protein product is CASSLGPAGSSYEQYF.

J is TRBJ1-5 and V is TRBV28; the match to TRBD1 covers 7 bases. V lost 5 bases and J lost 7; bases outside the gene matches: 5. CDR1 and CDR2 from the germline V gene are MDHEN and SYDVKM. The CDR3 consists of 13 residues. Written as DNA, the CDR3 is TGTGCCAGCAGTGATACAGGGGACCAGCCCCAGCATTTT. Encoded protein: CASSDTGDQPQHF.

The rearrangement uses TRBV13 and TRBJ2-1; D is perhaps TRBD1 or TRBD2 (6 bases each). Germline assignment: CDR1 PRHDT and CDR2 FYEKMQ (reference sequence). The V and J ends lost 2 bases and 4 bases respectively, with 12 bases between them. CDR3 length: 15 amino acids. CDR3 region: CASSLQGTHYNEQFF. The CDR3 DNA reads as TGTGCCAGCAGCTTACAGGGGACTCATTACAATGAGCAGTTCTTC.

The chain uses TRBV27 and TRBJ2-5; D might be TRBD2 (6 bases). The CDR3 extends over 13 amino acids. From germline, CDR1 is MNHEY and CDR2 SMNVEV (reference sequence). The V and J ends lost 7 bases and 4 bases respectively, with 13 bases between them. CDR3 region: CASIANSGETQYF. The DNA for the CDR3 is TGTGCCAGCATAGCTAATAGCGGAGAGACCCAGTACTTC.

The V gene is TRBV19, the J gene TRBJ2-3; a weak D match, TRBD1 (5 bases). The CDR3 runs 16 residues. With 3 bases removed from V and 4 bases from J, the gap between germline ends came to 17 bases. Germline CDR1 is LNHDA and CDR2 is SQIVND (reference sequence). The CDR3 sequence: CASSMYYPRESDTQYF. CDR3 in DNA: TGTGCCAGTAGTATGTACTATCCCAGGGAATCAGATACGCAGTATTTT.

CDR3 sequence (DNA): TGCGCCAGCAGTCGTAAGGGACAGCAAGAGACCCAGTACTTC. Protein: CASSRKGQQETQYF. The chain links TRBV23-1 to TRBJ2-5; TRBD1 matches 7 bases. TRBV23-1 has ORF status, its function being uncertain. V lost 4 bases, J lost 2 bases, and 4 bases stayed unmatched. The CDR3 consists of 14 residues.

This clone was found a few times. The CDR3 is CASSLMRGNEQFF. CDR3 nucleotide sequence: TGCGCCAGCAGCCTGATGAGGGGGAATGAGCAGTTCTTC. The V and J genes are TRBV5-1 and TRBJ2-1; a weak D match, TRBD1 (6 bases). Per germline, CDR1 SGHRS and CDR2 YFSETQ. CDR3 length: 13 residues. The V end was cut by 4 bases, the J end by 7 bases, with 12 bases between.

This clone was counted a few times. The rearrangement links TRBV4-2 to TRBJ2-5; D is unresolved. CDR1 LGHNA and CDR2 YNFKEQ come from the germline V gene. The CDR3 length is 15 residues. With 0 bases removed from V and 4 bases from J, the gap between germline ends came to 12 bases. CDR3: CASSQDPGVGETQYF. CDR3 in DNA: TGTGCCAGCAGCCAAGACCCTGGGGTAGGAGAGACCCAGTACTTC.

This clone was seen a few times. The V and J genes are TRBV29-1 and TRBJ2-1; 7 bases are a match to TRBD1. Germline values: CDR1 SQVTM, CDR2 ANQGSEA. J was trimmed by 8 bases and V by 1 base; bases with no gene match: 8. This CDR3 is built from 14 residues. CDR3 sequence reads: CSVEGWTGMDEQFF. The CDR3 DNA is TGCAGCGTTGAAGGTTGGACAGGAATGGATGAGCAGTTCTTC.

This clone has just a few counts. CDR3 DNA sequence: TGTGCCAGCAGCCCGACAGGAAGGGCAGAGACCCAGTACTTC. It translates to CASSPTGRAETQYF. The chain uses TRBV7-9 and TRBJ2-5; the D gene is possibly TRBD1 (6 bases). There are 14 residues in the CDR3. With 5 bases removed from V and 4 bases from J, the gap between germline ends came to 14 bases. Germline V CDR1 and CDR2: SEHNR, FQNEAQ (reference sequence).

This clone was detected once. V gene TRBV27 combines with J gene TRBJ2-2, with 11 bases identical to TRBD1. Germline CDR1 MNHEY, CDR2 SMNVEV (reference sequence). CDR3 length: 16 residues. J was trimmed by 0 bases and V by 8 bases; bases with no gene match: 5. DNA for the CDR3: TGTGCCAGCGCGGGACAGGGGGTGCCGAACACCGGGGAGCTGTTTTTT. Residues: CASAGQGVPNTGELFF.

The V call is TRBV27, the J call TRBJ2-7, with 9 bases identical to TRBD1. Germline-derived CDR1 and CDR2 are MNHEY and SMNVEV (reference sequence). The CDR3 spans 15 residues. The ends lost 2 bases at V and 4 bases at J; junction bases unmatched: 6. In nucleotides, the CDR3 is TGTGCCAGCAGTTTAAACAGGGGGCGTGGGTACGAGCAGTACTTC. Protein sequence: CASSLNRGRGYEQYF.

The chain couples TRBV13 to TRBJ1-2; 12 bases are shared with TRBD1. The CDR3 is 17 amino acids. The germline V gene encodes CDR1 PRHDT and CDR2 FYEKMQ (reference sequence). V was clipped by 5 bases and J by 1 base; unmatched bases: 8. Here the CDR3 reads CASSHGTGGDINYGYTF. DNA of the CDR3: TGTGCCAGCAGCCATGGGACAGGGGGCGACATTAACTATGGCTACACCTTC.

The chain links TRBV10-3 to TRBJ2-5; 8 bases align to TRBD2. The CDR3 sequence is 17 residues long. The V gene's germline CDR1 is ENHRY and CDR2 SYGVKD. J lost 4 bases, V lost 0 bases, and 10 bases had no gene match. CDR3 loop: CAISESRPGLARETQYF. In nucleotides, the CDR3 is TGTGCCATCAGTGAGTCGAGGCCAGGACTAGCCCGAGAGACCCAGTACTTC.

In this sample, this clone turned up once. The chain uses TRBV9 and TRBJ2-1; TRBD2 agrees at 7 bases. V gave up 3 bases and J gave up 3 bases; unmatched junction bases: 9. Germline values: CDR1 SGDLS, CDR2 YYNGEE. The CDR3 is made up of 16 amino acids. CDR3 region: CASSDLGLADYNEQFF. For the CDR3, the DNA is TGTGCCAGCAGCGACCTTGGGCTAGCGGACTACAATGAGCAGTTCTTC.

This chain links TRBV19 with TRBJ2-3, with 8 bases lining up with TRBD1. Germline-derived CDR1 and CDR2 are LNHDA and SQIVND (reference sequence). J lost 2 bases, V lost 6 bases, and 7 bases had no gene match. This CDR3 is 15 amino acids long. CDR3 in amino acids: CASRVGQGATDTQYF. CDR3 DNA: TGTGCCAGTAGGGTCGGGCAGGGGGCCACAGATACGCAGTATTTT.

This clone was counted between two and nine times. The V gene is TRBV2, the J gene TRBJ2-7, with a weak D call TRBD2 (6 bases). Germline V gives CDR1 SNHLY, CDR2 FYNNEI. The V and J ends lost 10 bases and 5 bases respectively, with 18 bases between them. This CDR3 region has 13 residues. The CDR3 sequence: CATHAGGLNEQYF. The CDR3 coding sequence is TGTGCCACTCACGCCGGGGGTCTGAACGAGCAGTACTTC.

V and J are TRBV19 and TRBJ2-1, with D possibly matching TRBD2 (6 bases). V shed 10 bases and J shed 9 bases, with 13 bases lying between them. The CDR3 runs to 11 residues. Germline assignment: CDR1 LNHDA and CDR2 SQIVND (reference sequence). The CDR3, as DNA: TGTGCCACCTCACTTAGCGGTGAGCAGTTCTTC. The encoded protein is CATSLSGEQFF.

This clone appeared a single time. The V and J genes are TRBV4-1 and TRBJ1-5; maybe TRBD1 (6 bases). CDR3 length: 16 residues. V dropped 1 base and J dropped 2 bases, with 12 bases sitting between them. CDR1 is MGHRA and CDR2 is YSYEKL in the germline V gene. This chain's CDR3 is CASSQGTQGGNQPQHF. The CDR3 DNA sequence: TGCGCCAGCAGCCAAGGAACACAGGGAGGCAATCAGCCCCAGCATTTT.

This clone turned up a few times. The V and J genes are TRBV29-1 and TRBJ2-7; TRBD2 matches 9 bases. Germline CDR1 reads SQVTM; CDR2 reads ANQGSEA. V lost 7 bases, J lost 6 bases, and 13 bases stayed unmatched. The CDR3 runs 14 residues. In nucleotides, the CDR3 is TGCAGCGCCAACACCTTGGGACTAGCCTCCGAGCAGTACTTC. It specifies CSANTLGLASEQYF.

This clone was detected a few times. The rearrangement uses TRBV29-1 and TRBJ1-1; TRBD1 is a possible D gene (6 bases). The CDR3 sequence is 11 residues long. Between the trimmed V and J ends, which lost 7 bases and 5 bases, there was a span of 11 bases. Germline values: CDR1 SQVTM, CDR2 ANQGSEA. CDR3 coding DNA: TGCAGCGCCCGGCAGGGGACTGAAGCTTTCTTT. Translating it yields CSARQGTEAFF.

The chain has TRBV27 and TRBJ2-7; D is unresolved. V was pared by 0 bases and J by 4 bases, with 7 bases between. CDR3 length: 13 residues. Germline assignment: CDR1 MNHEY and CDR2 SMNVEV (reference sequence). DNA of the CDR3: TGTGCCAGCAGTTTATCAACTACATACGAGCAGTACTTC. Translation gives CASSLSTTYEQYF.

V usage is TRBV7-6 and J usage is TRBJ1-1, with TRBD1 as a possible D gene (5 bases). V shed 3 bases and J shed 4 bases, with 9 bases lying between them. CDR1 SGHVS and CDR2 FNYEAQ come from the germline V gene. The CDR3 contains 13 residues. CDR3 sequence: CASSFERGTEAFF. CDR3 nucleotide sequence: TGTGCCAGCAGCTTCGAGAGGGGCACTGAAGCTTTCTTT.

The J gene is TRBJ2-7, the V gene TRBV2; the D is unclear. Deletions cut 5 bases from V and 6 bases from J, with 8 bases between. Germline CDR1 SNHLY, CDR2 FYNNEI. The CDR3 has 11 amino acids. The CDR3 DNA sequence: TGTGCCAGCAGTCCCGTGGGCGAGCAGTACTTC. Translated: CASSPVGEQYF.

The chain has TRBV6-5 and TRBJ2-3; 9 bases line up with TRBD2. There are 11 residues in the CDR3. Germline CDR1 MNHEY, CDR2 SVGAGI. The ends lost 8 bases at V and 10 bases at J; junction bases unmatched: 4. The CDR3 spells CASGSGSAQYF. Here the CDR3 DNA reads TGTGCCAGCGGTAGCGGGAGTGCGCAGTATTTT.

This chain joins TRBV27 and TRBJ2-7, with D possibly TRBD1 on 6 matching bases. The CDR3 totals 12 residues. Germline lookup yields CDR1 MNHEY and CDR2 SMNVEV (reference sequence). V lost 7 bases to trimming and J lost 2 bases, with 9 bases between them. The DNA for the CDR3 is TGTGCCAGCATAGGACAGCCCTACGAGCAGTACTTC. Protein: CASIGQPYEQYF.

The rearrangement joins TRBV19 to TRBJ2-5, with D unresolved. The CDR3 totals 16 residues. Germline lookup yields CDR1 LNHDA and CDR2 SQIVND (reference sequence). Trimming stripped 0 bases from V and 3 bases from J, with 14 bases between. The CDR3 nucleotides are TGTGCCAGTAGTATAGATCCAGCAAGTCCCGAAGAGACCCAGTACTTC. This gives the protein CASSIDPASPEETQYF.

This clone was seen a few times. The chain carries TRBV5-6 and TRBJ1-1; D is perhaps TRBD1 (5 bases). Trimming removed 4 bases at V and 4 bases at J, with 14 bases between. The CDR3 spans 14 residues. CDR1 is SGHDT and CDR2 is YYEEEE in the germline V gene. CDR3: CASSPLPRGTEAFF. In DNA, the CDR3 is TGTGCCAGCAGCCCCCTCCCTAGGGGCACTGAAGCTTTCTTT.